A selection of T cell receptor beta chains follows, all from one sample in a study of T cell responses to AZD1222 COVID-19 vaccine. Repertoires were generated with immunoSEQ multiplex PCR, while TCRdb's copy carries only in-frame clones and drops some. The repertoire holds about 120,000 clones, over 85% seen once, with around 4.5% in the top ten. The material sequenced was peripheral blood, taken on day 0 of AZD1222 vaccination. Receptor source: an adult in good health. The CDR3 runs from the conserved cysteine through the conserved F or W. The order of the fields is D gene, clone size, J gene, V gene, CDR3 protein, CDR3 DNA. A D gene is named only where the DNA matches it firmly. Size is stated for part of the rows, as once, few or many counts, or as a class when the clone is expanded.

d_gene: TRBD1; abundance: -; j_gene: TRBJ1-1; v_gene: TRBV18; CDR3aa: CASSPTDRATEAFF; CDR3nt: TGTGCCAGCTCACCCACGGACAGGGCCACTGAAGCTTTCTTT
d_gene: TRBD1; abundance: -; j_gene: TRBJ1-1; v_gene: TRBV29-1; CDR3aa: CSAGQLQTEAFF; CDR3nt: TGCAGCGCGGGACAGCTCCAGACTGAAGCTTTCTTT
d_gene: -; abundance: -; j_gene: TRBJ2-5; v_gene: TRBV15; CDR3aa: CATSSRRGGETQYF; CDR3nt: TGTGCCACCAGCAGTCGACGGGGAGGAGAGACCCAGTACTTC
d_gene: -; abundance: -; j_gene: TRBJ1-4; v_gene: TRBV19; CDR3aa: CASYEERKLFF; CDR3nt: TGTGCCAGTTACGAAGAGAGGAAACTGTTTTTT
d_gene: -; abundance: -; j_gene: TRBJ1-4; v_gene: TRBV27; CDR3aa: CASSTWGAFNEKLFF; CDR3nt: TGTGCCAGCAGCACCTGGGGTGCTTTTAATGAAAAACTGTTTTTT
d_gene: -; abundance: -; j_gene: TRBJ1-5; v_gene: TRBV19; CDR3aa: CASTIGPYQPQHF; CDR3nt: TGTGCCAGTACCATAGGACCATATCAGCCCCAGCATTTT
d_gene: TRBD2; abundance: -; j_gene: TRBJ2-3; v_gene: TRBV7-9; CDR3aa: CASSLGVATSGLTDTQYF; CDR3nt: TGTGCCAGCAGCTTAGGGGTTGCGACTAGCGGGCTCACAGATACGCAGTATTTT
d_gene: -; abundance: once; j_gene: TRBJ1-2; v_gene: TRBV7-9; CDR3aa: CASSLVDDRLYGYTF; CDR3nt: TGTGCCAGCAGCTTAGTCGATGACCGCCTCTATGGCTACACCTTC
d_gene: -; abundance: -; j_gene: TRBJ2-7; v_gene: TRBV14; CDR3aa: CASSQAPAYEQYF; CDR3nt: TGTGCCAGCAGCCAAGCCCCGGCCTACGAGCAGTACTTC
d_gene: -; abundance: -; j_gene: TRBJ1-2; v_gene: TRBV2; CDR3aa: CASSPGHLSKGYTF; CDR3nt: TGTGCCAGCAGTCCGGGACACCTCTCGAAAGGCTACACCTTC
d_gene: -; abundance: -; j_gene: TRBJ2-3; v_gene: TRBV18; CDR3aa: CASSLGTKGDTQYF; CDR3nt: TGTGCCAGCTCACTCGGGACAAAGGGGGATACGCAGTATTTT
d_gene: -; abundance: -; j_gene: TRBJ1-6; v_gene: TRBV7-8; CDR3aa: CASSLEVAANSSPLHF; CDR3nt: TGTGCCAGCAGCTTAGAAGTCGCAGCAAACTCTTCACCCCTCCACTTT
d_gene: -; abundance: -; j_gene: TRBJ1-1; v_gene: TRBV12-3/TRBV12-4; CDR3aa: CASSFQGNTEAFF; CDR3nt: TGTGCCAGCAGTTTTCAGGGGAACACTGAAGCTTTCTTT
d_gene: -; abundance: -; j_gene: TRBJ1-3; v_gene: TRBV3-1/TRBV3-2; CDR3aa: CASSQGAHKNTIYF; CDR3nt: TGTGCCAGCAGCCAAGGGGCGCACAAAAACACCATATATTTT
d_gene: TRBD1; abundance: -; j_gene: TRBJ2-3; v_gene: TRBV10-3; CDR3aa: CAISEGTVTDTQYF; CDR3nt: TGTGCCATCAGTGAAGGGACAGTAACAGATACGCAGTATTTT
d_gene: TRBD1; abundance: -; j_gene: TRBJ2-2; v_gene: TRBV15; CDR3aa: CATSREGQGQLRTGELFF; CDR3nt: TGTGCCACCAGCAGAGAGGGACAGGGACAATTGAGGACCGGGGAGCTGTTTTTT
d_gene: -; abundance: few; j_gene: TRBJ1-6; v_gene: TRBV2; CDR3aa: CASSEDPTNSPLHF; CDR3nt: TGTGCCAGCAGTGAGGATCCCACTAATTCACCCCTCCACTTT
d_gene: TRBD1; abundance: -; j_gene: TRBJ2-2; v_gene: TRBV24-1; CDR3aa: CATSDYWAGGNTGELFF; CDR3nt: TGTGCCACCAGTGATTACTGGGCAGGGGGCAACACCGGGGAGCTGTTTTTT
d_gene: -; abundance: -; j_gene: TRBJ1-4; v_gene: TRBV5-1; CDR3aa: CASSLGWGLFNEKLFF; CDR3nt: TGCGCCAGCAGCTTGGGGTGGGGCTTGTTTAATGAAAAACTGTTTTTT
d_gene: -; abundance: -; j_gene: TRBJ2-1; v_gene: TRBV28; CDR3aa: CASSSGLGSYNEQFF; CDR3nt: TGTGCCAGCAGTTCAGGGTTGGGCTCCTACAATGAGCAGTTCTTC
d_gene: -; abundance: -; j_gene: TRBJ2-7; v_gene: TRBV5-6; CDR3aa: CASSAASYEQYF; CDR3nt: TGTGCCAGCAGCGCAGCCTCCTACGAGCAGTACTTC
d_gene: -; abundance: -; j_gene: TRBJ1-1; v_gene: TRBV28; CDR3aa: CASTQGSHMNTEAFF; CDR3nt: TGTGCCAGCACTCAGGGGTCCCACATGAACACTGAAGCTTTCTTT
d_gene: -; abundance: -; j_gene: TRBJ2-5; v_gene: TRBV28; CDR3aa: CASRLQGTLETQYF; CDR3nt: TGTGCCAGCAGATTGCAGGGTACCTTAGAGACCCAGTACTTC
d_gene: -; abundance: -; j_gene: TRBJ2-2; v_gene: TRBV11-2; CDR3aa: CASSWINTGELFF; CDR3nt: TGTGCCAGCAGCTGGATTAACACCGGGGAGCTGTTTTTT
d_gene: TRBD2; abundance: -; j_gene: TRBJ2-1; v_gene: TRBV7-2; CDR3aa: CASSFLLAGVLYEQFF; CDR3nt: TGTGCCAGCAGCTTCCTACTAGCGGGAGTTCTGTATGAGCAGTTCTTC
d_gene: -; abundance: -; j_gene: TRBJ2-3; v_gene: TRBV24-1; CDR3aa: CATSDQQGTTDTQYF; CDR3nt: TGTGCCACCAGTGACCAACAGGGTACTACAGATACGCAGTATTTT
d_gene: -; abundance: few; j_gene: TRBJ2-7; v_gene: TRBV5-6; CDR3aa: CASSSLESPLRYEQYF; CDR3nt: TGTGCCAGCAGCTCCTTGGAAAGTCCTCTTCGGTACGAGCAGTACTTC
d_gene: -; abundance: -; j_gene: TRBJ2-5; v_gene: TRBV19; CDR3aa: CASSIDRTPQETQYF; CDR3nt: TGTGCCAGTAGTATTGATCGGACTCCTCAAGAGACCCAGTACTTC
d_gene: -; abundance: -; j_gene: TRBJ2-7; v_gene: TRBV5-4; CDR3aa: CASSLYGGVYEQYF; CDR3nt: TGTGCCAGCAGCTTATATGGGGGCGTCTACGAGCAGTACTTC
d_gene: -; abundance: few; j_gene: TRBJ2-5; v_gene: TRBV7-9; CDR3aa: CASNRWGSGETQYF; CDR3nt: TGTGCCAGCAACCGGTGGGGGTCTGGGGAGACCCAGTACTTC
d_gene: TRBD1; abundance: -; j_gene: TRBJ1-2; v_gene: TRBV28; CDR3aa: CASSLPLKGTVHYGYTF; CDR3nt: TGTGCCAGCAGTTTACCGCTCAAGGGGACAGTGCACTATGGCTACACCTTC
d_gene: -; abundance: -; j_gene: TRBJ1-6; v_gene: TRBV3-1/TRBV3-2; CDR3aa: CAAQATYNSPLHF; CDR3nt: TGTGCCGCGCAGGCGACGTATAATTCACCCCTCCACTTT
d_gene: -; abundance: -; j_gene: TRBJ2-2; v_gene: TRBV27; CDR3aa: CASSVSSTGELFF; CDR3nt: TGTGCCAGCAGTGTCAGTAGTACCGGGGAGCTGTTTTTT
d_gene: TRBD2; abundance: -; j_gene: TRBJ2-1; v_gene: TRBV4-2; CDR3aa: CASSQAGTSGSNEQFF; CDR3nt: TGTGCCAGCAGCCAAGCCGGGACTAGCGGGAGCAATGAGCAGTTCTTC
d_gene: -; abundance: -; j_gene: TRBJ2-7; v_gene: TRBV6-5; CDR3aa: CASSSRNYEQYF; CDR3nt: TGTGCCAGCAGTTCGCGGAACTACGAGCAGTACTTC
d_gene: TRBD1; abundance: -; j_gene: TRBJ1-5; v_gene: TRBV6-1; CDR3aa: CASSEAQGWANNQPQHF; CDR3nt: TGTGCCAGCAGTGAAGCACAGGGGTGGGCTAACAATCAGCCCCAGCATTTT
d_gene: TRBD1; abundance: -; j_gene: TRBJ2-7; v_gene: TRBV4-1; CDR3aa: CASSRLGDSQPYEQYF; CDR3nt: TGCGCCAGCAGCCGCCTTGGGGACAGTCAACCCTACGAGCAGTACTTC
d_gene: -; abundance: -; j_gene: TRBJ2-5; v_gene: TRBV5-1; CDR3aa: CASSLDRIGYQETQYF; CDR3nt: TGCGCCAGCAGCTTGGACCGGATTGGGTACCAAGAGACCCAGTACTTC
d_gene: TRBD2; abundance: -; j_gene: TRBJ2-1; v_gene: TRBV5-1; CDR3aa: CASSSQGLAQQFF; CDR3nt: TGCGCCAGCAGCTCACAGGGACTAGCCCAACAGTTCTTC
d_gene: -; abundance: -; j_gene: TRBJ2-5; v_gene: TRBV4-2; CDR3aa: CASSPLNGGIQETQYF; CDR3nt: TGTGCCAGCAGCCCTTTGAATGGAGGGATTCAAGAGACCCAGTACTTC
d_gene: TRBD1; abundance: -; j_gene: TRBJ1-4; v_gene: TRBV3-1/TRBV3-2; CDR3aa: CASSPNRGLEKLFF; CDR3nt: TGTGCCAGCAGCCCGAACAGGGGATTGGAAAAACTGTTTTTT
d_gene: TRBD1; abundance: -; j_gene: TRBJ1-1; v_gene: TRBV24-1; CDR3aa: CATSDSSGQGYTEAFF; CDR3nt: TGTGCCACCAGTGATAGCTCGGGACAGGGTTACACTGAAGCTTTCTTT